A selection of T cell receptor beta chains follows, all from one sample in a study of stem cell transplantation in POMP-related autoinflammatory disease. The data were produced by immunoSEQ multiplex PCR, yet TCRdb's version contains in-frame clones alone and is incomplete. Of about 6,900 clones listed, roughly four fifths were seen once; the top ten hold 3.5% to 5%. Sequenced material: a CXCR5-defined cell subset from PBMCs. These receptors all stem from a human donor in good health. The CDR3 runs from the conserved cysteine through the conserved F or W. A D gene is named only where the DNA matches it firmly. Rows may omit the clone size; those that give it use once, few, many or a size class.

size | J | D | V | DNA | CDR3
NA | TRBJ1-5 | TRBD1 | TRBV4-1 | TGCGCCAGCAGCCATGGGGGACAGGGGGTGGGGCAGCCCCAGCATTTT | CASSHGGQGVGQPQHF
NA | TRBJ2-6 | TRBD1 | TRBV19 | TGTGCCAGTAGTTCACAGGGGGCGTCTTCTGGGGCCAACGTCCTGACTTTC | CASSSQGASSGANVLTF
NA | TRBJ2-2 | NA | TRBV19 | TGTGCCAGTAGCCGAGAGACAGCCGGGGAGCTGTTTTTT | CASSRETAGELFF
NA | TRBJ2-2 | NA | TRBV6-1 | TGTGCCAGCAGTGTCCTGGCGGGCACCGGGGAGCTGTTTTTT | CASSVLAGTGELFF
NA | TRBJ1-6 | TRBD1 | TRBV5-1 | TGCGCCAGCAGCTTGGATGTAGGGGGCGGTTCACCCCTCCACTTT | CASSLDVGGGSPLHF
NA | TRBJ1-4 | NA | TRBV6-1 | TGTGCCAGTAGTGAGCTTGGACAGTTTAATGAAAAACTGTTTTTT | CASSELGQFNEKLFF
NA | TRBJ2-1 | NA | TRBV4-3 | TGCGCCAGCAGCCAAATGGGGTCTCCCTACAATGAGCAGTTCTTC | CASSQMGSPYNEQFF
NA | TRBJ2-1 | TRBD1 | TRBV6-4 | TGTGCCAGCAGCGTGACCGGGACAGGATACAATGAGCAGTTCTTC | CASSVTGTGYNEQFF
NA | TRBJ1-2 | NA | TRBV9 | TGTGCCAGCAGCGCCTGGGGTGGGGGAAGCTATGGCTACACCTTC | CASSAWGGGSYGYTF
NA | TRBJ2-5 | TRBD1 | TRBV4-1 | TGCGCCAGCAGCCAAGGAGGCAACAGGGGAGAGACCCAGTACTTC | CASSQGGNRGETQYF
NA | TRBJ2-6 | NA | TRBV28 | TGTGCCAGCAGGCCCCAGGAGTCTGGGGCCAACGTCCTGACTTTC | CASRPQESGANVLTF
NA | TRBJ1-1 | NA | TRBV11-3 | TGTGCCAGCAGCTTCGAAAGACTCACTGAAGCTTTCTTT | CASSFERLTEAFF
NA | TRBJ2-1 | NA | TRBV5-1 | TGCGCCAGCAGCCCGGGACAATCCTACAATGAGCAGTTCTTC | CASSPGQSYNEQFF
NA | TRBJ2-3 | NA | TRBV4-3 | TGCGCCAGCAGCCAAGGGACCCGAAAAGGGGCAGATACGCAGTATTTT | CASSQGTRKGADTQYF
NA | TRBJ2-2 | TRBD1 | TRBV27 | TGTGCCAGCAGTTTACGTTTACGCGACAGGGCGGCCGGGGAGCTGTTTTTT | CASSLRLRDRAAGELFF
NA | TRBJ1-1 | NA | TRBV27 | TGTGCCAGCAGTAAAGGGACGGCCAGGGGTGAAGCTTTCTTT | CASSKGTARGEAFF
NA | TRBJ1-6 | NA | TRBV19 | TGTGCCAGTAGTATCGGGGGTCGGAGTTCACCCCTCCACTTT | CASSIGGRSSPLHF
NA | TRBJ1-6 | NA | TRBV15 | TGTGCCACCAGCAGACGAGCAGGGCAGAGTAATTCACCCCTCCACTTT | CATSRRAGQSNSPLHF
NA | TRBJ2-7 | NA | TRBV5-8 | TGTGCCACACGAACGGGGCAATACGAGCAGTACTTC | CATRTGQYEQYF
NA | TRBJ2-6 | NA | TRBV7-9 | TGTGCCAGCAGCCCCGCCGGGATTCTATCTGGGGCCAACGTCCTGACTTTC | CASSPAGILSGANVLTF
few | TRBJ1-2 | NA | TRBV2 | TGTGCCAGCAGGATAACTTGGAACTATGGCTACACCTTC | CASRITWNYGYTF
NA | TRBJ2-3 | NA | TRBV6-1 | TGTGCCAGCAGTGAAGCGGTTGCGGGCGGGGGCACAGATACGCAGTATTTT | CASSEAVAGGGTDTQYF
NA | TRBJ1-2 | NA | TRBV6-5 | TGTGCCAGCAGTCGAAAGGGGGAAAACTATGGCTACACCTTC | CASSRKGENYGYTF
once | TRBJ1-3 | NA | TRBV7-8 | TGTGCCAGCAGCTTACCTGGAAACACCATATATTTT | CASSLPGNTIYF